This T cell receptor (beta chain) originates from a study of response to subunit inactivated influenza vaccine. Findings and caveats of the study: Authors suggested each seasonal influenza vaccination recruits few new T cells.

Losses at the gene ends were 3 bases for V and 1 base for J; bases not matched to a gene: 12. CDR3 length: 20 amino acids. Germline V CDR1 and CDR2: LGHNA, YNFKEQ. TCRdb fed the RT-PCR reads into MiXCR, producing one record per CDR3 protein. The repertoire includes roughly 650,000 distinct CDR3 sequences, approximately 14% of them detected once, and approximately 7.6% sits in the top ten. A note on this clonotype: Its target is unknown.

The source is a man aged 45-65 years who received an inactivated influenza vaccine. This material consisted of PBMCs from blood, taken 14 to 15 days before vaccination. The chain carries TRBV4-2 and TRBJ2-3; the match to TRBD2 covers 14 bases. CDR3 region: CASSHLPGLAGGGGTDTQYF. The CDR3 nucleotides are TGTGCCAGCAGCCACCTACCTGGACTAGCGGGAGGAGGGGGCACAGATACGCAGTATTTT.